The 6 T cell receptor beta chains given below trace back to one sample, sequenced in a study of beta chain features in type 1 diabetes. Study-wide findings and caveats: Type 1 diabetes patients had TCRB CDR3s that were shorter (moderately but significantly so) in all four CD4+ subsets.

Expressed TCRB transcripts were sequenced after all isolated RNA was converted to cDNA. The repertoire was sequenced with immunoSEQ multiplex PCR; TCRdb's copy has only in-frame clones and lacks some. The table has about 700,000 clones, about an eighth seen once. What these receptors recognize is not known. Sequenced material: naive CD4+ T cells from blood. These receptors all stem from a man aged 18 to 30 with type 1 diabetes.

CDR3 protein: CASSYSLPRDTQYF. The CDR3 DNA reads as TGTGCCAGCAGTTACTCGCTTCCCCGGGATACGCAGTATTTT. The chain joins TRBV6-6 to TRBJ2-3; D is undetermined. Trimming removed 0 bases from V and 6 bases from J, with 10 bases in between. CDR3 length equals 14 residues. CDR1 is MNHNY and CDR2 is SVGAGI in the germline V gene (reference sequence).

This clone was picked up a small number of times. The genes are TRBV2 and TRBJ2-6; 9 bases map to TRBD1. The CDR3 covers 19 residues. In germline, CDR1 is SNHLY, CDR2 FYNNEI. The V segment lost 6 bases and the J segment 0 bases; nucleotides outside the gene matches: 12. In DNA, the CDR3 is TGTGCCAGCAGGAGTCAAAGGGACAGGGCCTTCTCTGGGGCCAACGTCCTGACTTTC. Amino acid sequence: CASRSQRDRAFSGANVLTF.

The gene calls are TRBV2 and TRBJ1-1; TRBD1 is a possible D gene (5 bases). Per germline, CDR1 SNHLY and CDR2 FYNNEI. The CDR3 extends over 14 amino acids. V gave up 0 bases and J gave up 4 bases, with 9 bases separating them. The CDR3 sequence: CASSEAQAGTEAFF. The CDR3 coding sequence is TGTGCCAGCAGTGAAGCACAGGCCGGCACTGAAGCTTTCTTT.

This clone has only a few counts. This chain joins TRBV5-6 and TRBJ1-1; unclear D gene. V dropped 0 bases and J dropped 3 bases, with 9 bases sitting between them. The CDR3 is made up of 14 amino acids. CDR1 is SGHDT and CDR2 is YYEEEE in the germline V gene. The CDR3 loop reads CASSLGRSDTEAFF. CDR3 nucleotide sequence: TGTGCCAGCAGCTTGGGACGGTCTGACACTGAAGCTTTCTTT.

CDR3 nucleotides: TGTGCCATCAGTGAGTCGGCGGGGCGGTCACCCCTCCACTTT. Protein sequence: CAISESAGRSPLHF. The genes are TRBV10-3 and TRBJ1-6, with D maybe TRBD1 (5 bases). The CDR3 runs to 14 residues. Trimming removed 0 bases from V and 10 bases from J, with 10 bases in between. Germline values: CDR1 ENHRY, CDR2 SYGVKD.

This clone was found a few times. The CDR3 loop reads CASSDPGGAGEQYF. The DNA of the CDR3 is TGTGCCAGCAGTGACCCGGGAGGGGCAGGGGAGCAGTACTTC. The chain combines TRBV25-1 with TRBJ2-7; 8 bases fit TRBD2. The CDR3 has 14 amino acids. Germline V gene lookup returns CDR1 MGHDK and CDR2 SYGVNS. Trimming took 3 bases from V and 7 from J; bases not matched to a gene: 8.